The rows below give T cell receptor beta chains drawn from one sample of a study of blood T cell repertoires in COVID-19. Sequencing used immunoSEQ multiplex PCR; TCRdb keeps in-frame clones, though not all of them. The profile shows some 70,000 clones, 90% of them singletons. The sequencing input was peripheral blood. These receptor sequences come from a man in his fifties with COVID-19, enrolled during active disease. CDR3s include the opening cysteine and the closing phenylalanine or tryptophan. Each record gives: clone size, J gene, D gene, V gene, CDR3 DNA, CDR3 protein. The D gene is left open where the match is weak. Clone size, where shown, is once, few, many, or a class for clones that have expanded.

. | TRBJ2-1 | TRBD2 | TRBV9 | TGTGCCAGCAGCGTAGCAGCGGGAGATGCGAATGAGCAGTTCTTC | CASSVAAGDANEQFF
. | TRBJ2-7 | . | TRBV19 | TGTGCCAGTAGTATAGGGGCAGAAGAGCAGTACTTC | CASSIGAEEQYF
. | TRBJ2-3 | TRBD1 | TRBV9 | TGTGCCAGCAGCGGGGACAGCTCTAGCACAGATACGCAGTATTTT | CASSGDSSSTDTQYF
. | TRBJ2-7 | . | TRBV6-5 | TGTGCCAGCAGGGTGACTCGCTCAGCCTACGAGCAGTACTTC | CASRVTRSAYEQYF
. | TRBJ2-7 | . | TRBV11-2 | TGTGCCAGCAGCTTAGATGGGGGAACAGGGTTTACCTACGAGCAGTACTTC | CASSLDGGTGFTYEQYF
. | TRBJ2-7 | . | TRBV19 | TGTGCCAGTCGAAGGGGGGGGACAGGAACTACCTACGAGCAGTACTTC | CASRRGGTGTTYEQYF
. | TRBJ1-4 | . | TRBV5-1 | TGCGCCAGCGGTAAAGACGCGGGTAATGAAAAACTGTTTTTT | CASGKDAGNEKLFF
. | TRBJ1-1 | . | TRBV7-8 | TGTGCCAGCAGCCCACTGATGAACACTGAAGCTTTCTTT | CASSPLMNTEAFF
. | TRBJ1-4 | . | TRBV6-1 | TGTGCCAGCAGTGAACGGCAGGGGCAGCGACTGTTTTTT | CASSERQGQRLFF
. | TRBJ1-5 | . | TRBV13 | TGTGCCAGCAGCTTAGGCCTGGGAGGGCGTGGACAGCCCCAGCATTTT | CASSLGLGGRGQPQHF
. | TRBJ1-2 | . | TRBV28 | TGTGCCAGCAGTTTCGATCGCAGGGACTATGGCTACACCTTC | CASSFDRRDYGYTF
. | TRBJ2-7 | . | TRBV5-6 | TGTGCCAGCAGCTTGATCGCGGACGAGCAGTACTTC | CASSLIADEQYF
. | TRBJ2-1 | TRBD2 | TRBV30 | TGTGCCTGGAGTACCGGGACTAGCGGGGACAATGAGCAGTTCTTC | CAWSTGTSGDNEQFF
. | TRBJ1-1 | TRBD1 | TRBV27 | TGTGCCAGCAGTTTACCCCAGACAGGGGGCACGGAGACTGAAGCTTTCTTT | CASSLPQTGGTETEAFF
. | TRBJ2-7 | . | TRBV4-2 | TGTGCCAGCAGCCAAGAAGCAGGGCGGTACGAGCAGTACTTC | CASSQEAGRYEQYF
once | TRBJ2-1 | TRBD1 | TRBV27 | TGTGCCAGCAGTCACATACAGGGGTACAATGAGCAGTTCTTC | CASSHIQGYNEQFF
. | TRBJ2-3 | TRBD2 | TRBV29-1 | TGCAGCGTTCGGTCTAGCGGGAACACAGATACGCAGTATTTT | CSVRSSGNTDTQYF
. | TRBJ2-3 | . | TRBV9 | TGTGCCAGCAGCTCGGTAAGGGGGAACACAGATACGCAGTATTTT | CASSSVRGNTDTQYF
once | TRBJ2-4 | . | TRBV6-2/TRBV6-3 | TGTGCCAGCAGTTACCAAAAGCGGTCCGGGTGGGGCAAAAACATTCAGTACTTC | CASSYQKRSGWGKNIQYF
. | TRBJ2-3 | . | TRBV4-2 | TGTGCCAGCAGCCAAGGTGGGGCCGAGCCCTTTACAGATACGCAGTATTTT | CASSQGGAEPFTDTQYF
. | TRBJ1-1 | . | TRBV7-9 | TGTGCCAGCAGCAATACAGGAATCACTGAAGCTTTCTTT | CASSNTGITEAFF
. | TRBJ2-7 | TRBD1 | TRBV19 | TGTGCCAGTAGTACGACGACAGGGGCCCTCGAGCAGTACTTC | CASSTTTGALEQYF
. | TRBJ2-1 | . | TRBV18 | TGTGCCAGCTCATTAGGAGGCGGGGATGAGCAGTTCTTC | CASSLGGGDEQFF
. | TRBJ1-1 | . | TRBV7-2 | TGTGCCAGCAGCCGCAGCGGGCGGGCGGGTGAAGCTTTCTTT | CASSRSGRAGEAFF
once | TRBJ2-7 | . | TRBV5-5 | TGTGCCAGCAGCTTGGACGGGACCTACGAGCAGTACTTC | CASSLDGTYEQYF
few | TRBJ1-5 | . | TRBV10-3 | TGTGCCATCAGTGAAGGTCTGCGGGGGTCCAATCAGCCCCAGCATTTT | CAISEGLRGSNQPQHF
. | TRBJ1-1 | . | TRBV7-2 | TGTGCCAGTGAGCAGAGCAGGATGAACACTGAAGCTTTCTTT | CASEQSRMNTEAFF
. | TRBJ1-2 | . | TRBV12-3/TRBV12-4 | TGTGCCAGCAGGTCGGACTTATATGGCTACACCTTC | CASRSDLYGYTF
few | TRBJ2-3 | . | TRBV29-1 | TGCAGCGTTGAAAGGGGGGAGGGCAACACAGATACGCAGTATTTT | CSVERGEGNTDTQYF
. | TRBJ2-5 | TRBD1 | TRBV7-9 | TGTGCCAGCAGCAAAGGACAGGCCAGAGAGACCCAGTACTTC | CASSKGQARETQYF
once | TRBJ1-5 | . | TRBV5-1 | TGCGCCAGCAGCTTGGTACCGGGGGATTCGCCCCAGCATTTT | CASSLVPGDSPQHF
. | TRBJ2-3 | . | TRBV5-1 | TGCGCCAGCAGCGAAGCCGCTAGCACAGATACGCAGTATTTT | CASSEAASTDTQYF
. | TRBJ1-6 | . | TRBV7-2 | TGTGCCAGCAGCTTAGTAGCAGGGCCAAATTCACCCCTCCACTTT | CASSLVAGPNSPLHF
. | TRBJ2-4 | TRBD2 | TRBV29-1 | TGCAGCGTGTCTAGCGGGAGGGCCGGGAACATTCAGTACTTC | CSVSSGRAGNIQYF
. | TRBJ2-3 | TRBD2 | TRBV6-4 | TGTGCCAGCAGTGAGGGGACTAGCGGCACAGATACGCAGTATTTT | CASSEGTSGTDTQYF
. | TRBJ2-1 | . | TRBV4-3 | TGCGCCAGCAGCCAAGAAATTTACAGAAACAATGAGCAGTTCTTC | CASSQEIYRNNEQFF
. | TRBJ1-4 | . | TRBV20-1 | TGCAGTGCTAGTCAGGGAGGGCGCGGCGAAAAACTGTTTTTT | CSASQGGRGEKLFF
. | TRBJ1-5 | TRBD1 | TRBV7-2 | TGTGCCAGCAGCTCTCTAGGGGCAGGGGGAGATCAGCCCCAGCATTTT | CASSSLGAGGDQPQHF
. | TRBJ1-1 | TRBD1 | TRBV5-1 | TGCGCCAGCAGCTTAGGGACAGGGTCATCTGAAGCTTTCTTT | CASSLGTGSSEAFF
. | TRBJ2-1 | . | TRBV19 | TGTGCCAGTAGTCTTGGACAATACAATGAGCAGTTCTTC | CASSLGQYNEQFF
. | TRBJ2-3 | . | TRBV7-8 | TGTGCCAGCAGCTTACTACAGAGCACAGATACGCAGTATTTT | CASSLLQSTDTQYF
. | TRBJ2-7 | . | TRBV4-1 | TGCGCCAGCAGCCAAAGGACAGCAGGAACCGACGAGCAGTACTTC | CASSQRTAGTDEQYF
. | TRBJ1-2 | TRBD1 | TRBV5-1 | TGCGCCAGCAGCACTACAGGGGGAAACTATGGCTACACCTTC | CASSTTGGNYGYTF
once | TRBJ1-1 | TRBD1 | TRBV5-1 | TGCGCCAGCAGCTCACAGGGGGCGGGCACTGAAGCTTTCTTT | CASSSQGAGTEAFF
. | TRBJ2-7 | TRBD1 | TRBV4-3 | TGCGCCAGCAGCCAAGCCGACAGGGGGGGTTACGAGCAGTACTTC | CASSQADRGGYEQYF
. | TRBJ1-1 | . | TRBV27 | TGTGCCAGCAGCAAAGATAGGACGGGAAACACTGAAGCTTTCTTT | CASSKDRTGNTEAFF
once | TRBJ1-3 | . | TRBV7-2 | TGTGCCAGCAGCTTAACAGCAGCCACCTCTGGAAACACCATATATTTT | CASSLTAATSGNTIYF
once | TRBJ1-1 | TRBD1 | TRBV19 | TGTGCCAGTAGTATAGACCCGTGGACAGGGGGCCCTTACAACACTGAAGCTTTCTTT | CASSIDPWTGGPYNTEAFF
. | TRBJ2-2 | . | TRBV2 | TGTGCCAGCACCGAAGGGGAGAACACCGGGGAGCTGTTTTTT | CASTEGENTGELFF
. | TRBJ1-1 | . | TRBV7-2 | TGTGCCAGCAGCTTGGGCGCGGGTTGGAAAGCTTTCTTT | CASSLGAGWKAFF
. | TRBJ1-2 | TRBD1 | TRBV27 | TGTGCCAGCAAGACAGGGTTGCGTGGCTACACCTTC | CASKTGLRGYTF
. | TRBJ2-5 | . | TRBV5-5 | TGTGCCAGCAGCTTGGCCCCCGGACACCACCAAGAGACCCAGTACTTC | CASSLAPGHHQETQYF
. | TRBJ2-7 | . | TRBV5-5 | TGTGCCAGCAGCCTAACCGGACACCTGTACGAGCAGTACTTC | CASSLTGHLYEQYF
. | TRBJ2-5 | TRBD2 | TRBV25-1 | TGTGCCAGCAGTGAATGGGGGGGGGAGACCCAGTACTTC | CASSEWGGETQYF
. | TRBJ2-1 | TRBD2 | TRBV11-2 | TGTGCCAGCAGCCACACAGTGAGGGGGCCGGGACTAGCGGACCAGCAGTTCTTC | CASSHTVRGPGLADQQFF
. | TRBJ2-3 | TRBD2 | TRBV30 | TGTGCCTGGAGGTCAGGATTCGGTAGTAGCGGGAGAACAAAATCCACAGATACGCAGTATTTT | CAWRSGFGSSGRTKSTDTQYF
. | TRBJ2-7 | . | TRBV4-3 | TGCGCCAGCAGCCAGGCCCGTTCCTACGAGCAGTACTTC | CASSQARSYEQYF